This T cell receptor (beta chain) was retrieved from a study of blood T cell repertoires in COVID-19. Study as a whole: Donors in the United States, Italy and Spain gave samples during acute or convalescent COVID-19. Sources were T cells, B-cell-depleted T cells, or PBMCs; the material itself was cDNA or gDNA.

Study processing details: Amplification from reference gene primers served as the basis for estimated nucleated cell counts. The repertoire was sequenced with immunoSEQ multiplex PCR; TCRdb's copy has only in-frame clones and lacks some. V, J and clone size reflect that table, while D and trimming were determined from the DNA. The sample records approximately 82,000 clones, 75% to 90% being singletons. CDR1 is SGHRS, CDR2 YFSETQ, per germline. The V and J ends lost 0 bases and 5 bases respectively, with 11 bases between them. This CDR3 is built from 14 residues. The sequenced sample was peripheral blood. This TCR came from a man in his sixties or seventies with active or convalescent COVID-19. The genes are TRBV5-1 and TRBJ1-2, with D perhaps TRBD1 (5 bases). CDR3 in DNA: TGCGCCAGCAGCTTGGGTGCGGGGGAATATGGCTACACCTTC. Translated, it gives CASSLGAGEYGYTF.